This paragraph reports one T cell receptor (beta chain). The sample belongs to a study of blood T cell repertoires in COVID-19. The method was immunoSEQ multiplex PCR; TCRdb's version includes in-frame clones alone and lacks a portion of them. The data contain about 150,000 clones, over 80% of them singletons. The sequence derives from a woman aged 40 to 55 who had recovered from COVID-19. The specimen was PBMCs or T cells enriched from blood (not recorded which).

Written as DNA, the CDR3 is TGTGCCAGCAGTTTTCAGGGGGCTAAGACAGATACGCAGTATTTT. Translated: CASSFQGAKTDTQYF. This chain uses TRBV27 with TRBJ2-3, with 8 bases identical to TRBD1. The J segment lost 3 bases and the V segment lost 3 bases, leaving 5 bases of the junction unmatched. The CDR3 covers 15 residues. From germline, CDR1 is MNHEY and CDR2 SMNVEV (reference sequence).